This TCR beta chain originates from a study of radiotherapy plus CTLA-4 blockade in lung cancer. Overall study: With roughly a third of patients having disease control, objective responses were seen in about 18%.

TCRdb's copy holds only in-frame clones and misses some; the assay was immunoSEQ multiplex PCR. The profile covers 70,000 to 90,000 clones, with around 86% appearing a single time and over 0.75% taken by the ten largest. Study observations and caveats: Following radiotherapy plus ipilimumab, tumor-derived TCR clones expanded in the blood. Early blood T cell clone dynamics, with interferon-beta, were reported to best predict response.

A word on this clone: Its antigen is as yet unknown.

The CDR3 is made up of 13 amino acids. Germline CDR1 reads SNHLY; CDR2 reads FYNNEI. Trimming left V 7 bases short and J 2 bases short, with 12 bases between. This material consisted of peripheral blood, taken from a patient treated with radiotherapy plus ipilimumab. The sequence derives from a human donor with non-small cell lung cancer who had stable disease on radiotherapy plus ipilimumab. The genes are TRBV2 and TRBJ2-7; tentatively, D is TRBD2 (6 bases). The CDR3 DNA reads TGTGCCAGCACGAGGGAGGTGACCTACGAGCAGTACTTC. This translates into CASTREVTYEQYF.